Presented here are 17 T cell receptor beta chains from one specimen sequenced in a study of cytomegalovirus exposure and HLA in healthy donors. Use of 60 Vbeta and 13 Jbeta primers characterized the PCR. Profiling relied on immunoSEQ multiplex PCR, and the TCRdb table lists in-frame clones only, not all of them. The table shows roughly 170,000 clones, with more than 70% occurring only once. The sequenced sample consisted of PBMCs. The source of these receptors is a male donor in good health and CMV-seronegative.

The J gene is TRBJ1-2, the V gene TRBV28, with unresolved D. Trimming left V 3 bases short and J 2 bases short, with 13 bases between. CDR1 and CDR2 from the germline V gene are MDHEN and SYDVKM. The CDR3 is made up of 15 amino acids. The CDR3 region has the DNA TGTGCCAGCAGTTTCTTTTTAGTTGCAAACTATGGCTACACCTTC. This codes for CASSFFLVANYGYTF.

The rearrangement uses TRBV6-1 and TRBJ2-1; 10 nucleotides align to TRBD2. Germline CDR1 reads MNHNS; CDR2 reads SASEGT. This CDR3 region has 14 residues. V trimming: 7 bases; J trimming: 8 bases; junction bases outside the gene matches: 8. The CDR3 loop reads CASTWGLAGDEQFF. In DNA, the CDR3 is TGTGCCAGCACCTGGGGGCTAGCGGGGGATGAGCAGTTCTTC.

In its sample, this clone was seen once. The rearrangement links TRBV9 to TRBJ2-7, with 11 positions matching TRBD1. The germline V gene has CDR1 SGDLS and CDR2 YYNGEE. The V gene end was trimmed by 0 bases and the J gene end by 3 bases; junction bases not matched to a gene: 8. This CDR3 comprises 17 residues. This CDR3 reads CASSVGFGDRGFYEQYF. The DNA of the CDR3 is TGTGCCAGCAGCGTAGGATTCGGGGACAGGGGGTTCTACGAGCAGTACTTC.

This clone was observed once. V is TRBV4-1 and J is TRBJ1-2; D remains ambiguous. This CDR3 comprises 15 residues. Germline V CDR1 and CDR2: MGHRA, YSYEKL. Trimming took 0 bases from V and 1 from J, leaving 9 bases between them. DNA for the CDR3: TGCGCCAGCAGCCAAGATCCAGGAAATAACTATGGCTACACCTTC. Its translation is CASSQDPGNNYGYTF.

This clone was seen a handful of times. This chain links TRBV6-1 with TRBJ2-5; D uncertain. Germline-derived CDR1 and CDR2 are MNHNS and SASEGT. The CDR3 spans 13 residues. Trimming shortened V by 8 bases and J by 4 bases, and 14 bases separated the two germline ends. CDR3 region: CASLRGGGETQYF. The CDR3 nucleotides are TGTGCCAGCCTCAGAGGTGGTGGAGAGACCCAGTACTTC.

The rearrangement joins TRBV13 to TRBJ1-2; perhaps TRBD1 as D (6 bases). CDR1 and CDR2 from the germline V gene are PRHDT and FYEKMQ (reference sequence). This CDR3 spans 14 amino acids. Trimming left V 5 bases short and J 2 bases short, with 12 bases between. DNA of the CDR3: TGTGCCAGCAGCCGGGGACAAATAAACTATGGCTACACCTTC. Translation: CASSRGQINYGYTF.

The V call is TRBV5-6, the J call TRBJ2-3; 7 bases are shared with TRBD2. Germline V lookup: CDR1 SGHDT, CDR2 YYEEEE. This CDR3 has 18 amino acids. V shed 4 bases and J 1 base; nucleotides not matched to a gene: 15. CDR3 protein: CASSRTGLAARGTDTQYF. CDR3 in DNA: TGTGCCAGCAGCCGAACAGGCCTAGCGGCCAGGGGCACAGATACGCAGTATTTT.

CDR3 sequence: CASSNGEQFF. The CDR3 DNA follows: TGTGCCAGCAGTAACGGTGAGCAGTTCTTC. This sequence joins TRBV6-6 and TRBJ2-1, with D uncertain. CDR3 length: 10 residues. Germline V gene data show CDR1 as MNHNY and CDR2 as SVGAGI (reference sequence). V gave up 5 bases and J gave up 9 bases, with 5 bases separating them.

The chain uses TRBV28 and TRBJ2-1, with D possibly being TRBD2 (5 bases). CDR1 is MDHEN and CDR2 is SYDVKM in the germline V gene. V was pared by 11 bases and J by 0 bases, with 5 bases between. The CDR3 has 11 amino acids. The CDR3: CAGSSYNEQFF. The CDR3 coding sequence is TGTGCCGGGAGCTCCTACAATGAGCAGTTCTTC.

As regards this clone: One end of the junction fails to match germline, which may point to a read error. The chain recombines TRBV7-9 with TRBJ2-1; maybe TRBD2 (5 bases). The CDR3 runs to 16 residues. Germline CDR1 SEHNR, CDR2 FQNEAQ (reference sequence). This CDR3 is CSSSGRMGDSYNEQFF. The CDR3 nucleotides read TGTTCCAGCAGCGGTCGTATGGGAGACTCCTACAATGAGCAGTTCTTC.

This chain uses TRBV5-1 with TRBJ2-1; weak D call: TRBD2 (5 bases). V dropped 0 bases and J dropped 7 bases, with 8 bases sitting between them. The CDR3 is made up of 13 amino acids. Germline CDR1 SGHRS, CDR2 YFSETQ. The CDR3 here is CASSLVRGNEQFF. CDR3 nucleotide sequence: TGCGCCAGCAGCTTGGTCCGGGGAAATGAGCAGTTCTTC.

The DNA of the CDR3 is TGTGCCAGCAGCGAGGACGGACAGTTATACAATGAGCAGTTCTTC. It yields the protein CASSEDGQLYNEQFF. The chain is built from TRBV9 and TRBJ2-1; D may be TRBD1 (6 bases). The CDR3 has 15 residues. The germline V and J ends were trimmed by 3 bases and 4 bases, with 14 bases remaining between them. The germline CDR1 and CDR2 sequences are SGDLS and YYNGEE.

This chain uses TRBV25-1 with TRBJ1-6, with a tentative D call TRBD1 (5 bases). The CDR3 consists of 15 residues. Germline values: CDR1 MGHDK, CDR2 SYGVNS. The V end lost 3 bases, the J end lost 7 bases, and 13 bases lay between the germline ends. CDR3 sequence (DNA): TGTGCCAGCAGTGACCCCGGACGGGGGAATTCACCCCTCCACTTT. It yields the protein CASSDPGRGNSPLHF.

This chain joins TRBV11-3 and TRBJ2-7; 10 bases agree with TRBD2. Germline V gives CDR1 SGHNT, CDR2 YENEEA. This CDR3 spans 15 amino acids. V trimming: 2 bases; J trimming: 3 bases; junction bases outside the gene matches: 4. The chain's CDR3 is CASSLTSGANYEQYF. The CDR3 coding sequence is TGTGCCAGCAGCTTAACTAGCGGGGCTAACTACGAGCAGTACTTC.

The chain joins TRBV9 to TRBJ2-1; TRBD2 matches at 9 bases. CDR1 is SGDLS and CDR2 is YYNGEE in the germline V gene. Trimming at V came to 4 bases and at J to 5 bases, leaving 4 bases not matched to a gene. CDR3 length equals 14 residues. CDR3 sequence (DNA): TGTGCCAGCAGCCCGGGACTAGCTAACAATGAGCAGTTCTTC. Its protein is CASSPGLANNEQFF.

The chain joins TRBV5-4 to TRBJ2-3; possibly TRBD1 for D (5 bases). Trimming left V 1 base short and J 0 bases short, with 9 bases between. The germline CDR1 and CDR2 sequences are SGHNT and YYREEE (reference sequence). The CDR3 sequence is 15 residues long. The CDR3 is CASSLKTVSTDTQYF. The CDR3 DNA reads TGTGCCAGCAGCTTGAAGACAGTAAGCACAGATACGCAGTATTTT. Complete variable domain (other parts from reference TRBV5-4 and TRBJ2-3): ETGVTQSPTHLIKTRGQQVTLRCSSQSGHNTVSWYQQALGQGPQFIFQYYREEENGRGNFPPRFSGLQFPNYSSELNVNALELDDSALYLCASSLKTVSTDTQYFGPGTRLTVL.

The gene calls are TRBV9 and TRBJ2-7; maybe TRBD1 (7 bases). Trimming took 4 bases from V and 5 from J, leaving 22 bases between them. Germline lookup yields CDR1 SGDLS and CDR2 YYNGEE. The CDR3 is 16 residues long. The CDR3 region is CASSPQGGSLWDEQYF. CDR3 sequence (DNA): TGTGCCAGCAGCCCCCAGGGGGGCAGCCTTTGGGACGAGCAGTACTTC.